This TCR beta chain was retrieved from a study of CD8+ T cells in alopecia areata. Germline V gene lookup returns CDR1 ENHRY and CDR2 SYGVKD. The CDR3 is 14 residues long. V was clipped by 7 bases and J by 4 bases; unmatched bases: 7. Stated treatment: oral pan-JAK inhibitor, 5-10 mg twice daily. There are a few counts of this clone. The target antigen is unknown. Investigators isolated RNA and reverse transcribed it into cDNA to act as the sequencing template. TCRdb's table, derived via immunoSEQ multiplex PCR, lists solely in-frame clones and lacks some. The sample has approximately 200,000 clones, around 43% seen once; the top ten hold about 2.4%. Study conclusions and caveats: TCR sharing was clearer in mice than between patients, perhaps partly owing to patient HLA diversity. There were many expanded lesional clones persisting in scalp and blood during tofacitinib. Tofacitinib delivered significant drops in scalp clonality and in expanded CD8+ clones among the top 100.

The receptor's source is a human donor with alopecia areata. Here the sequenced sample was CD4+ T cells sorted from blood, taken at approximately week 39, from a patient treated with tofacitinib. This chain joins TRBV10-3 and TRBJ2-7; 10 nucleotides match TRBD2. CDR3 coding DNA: TGTGCCATCAACGAGGGGACTAGCGCATACGAGCAGTACTTC. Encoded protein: CAINEGTSAYEQYF.